The sequence of this T cell receptor beta chain was determined in a study of T-cell reconstitution after alpha-beta-depleted transplantation in children. The study's findings and limits: As was reported, about two months after transplant, alpha-beta T cells came from several hundred expanded graft clones. T-cell counts and diversity were attributed mostly to newly produced T cells one year after transplant.

Note on this clonotype: Its target is unknown.

This sample's TCRbeta library carried unique molecular identifier barcodes. TCRdb independently ran MiXCR on the PCR reads; one entry per CDR3 protein. The table includes about 900,000 distinct CDR3 sequences, roughly 29% detected once. There are 14 residues in the CDR3. CDR1 and CDR2 from the germline V gene are DFQATT and SNEGSKA (reference sequence). Trimming left V 3 bases short and J 4 bases short, with 16 bases between. The source material was PBMCs, mostly from graft donor cells, sampled 360 days after TCRalphabeta/CD19-depleted stem cell transplant. The J gene is TRBJ2-7, the V gene TRBV20-1; D remains unclear. The TCR sequence derives from a boy under two years old who had a stem cell transplant for SCID, so the T cells may come from the graft donor. The CDR3 here is CSARDPSRMYEQYF. The CDR3, as DNA: TGCAGTGCTAGGGACCCATCTAGAATGTACGAGCAGTACTTC.